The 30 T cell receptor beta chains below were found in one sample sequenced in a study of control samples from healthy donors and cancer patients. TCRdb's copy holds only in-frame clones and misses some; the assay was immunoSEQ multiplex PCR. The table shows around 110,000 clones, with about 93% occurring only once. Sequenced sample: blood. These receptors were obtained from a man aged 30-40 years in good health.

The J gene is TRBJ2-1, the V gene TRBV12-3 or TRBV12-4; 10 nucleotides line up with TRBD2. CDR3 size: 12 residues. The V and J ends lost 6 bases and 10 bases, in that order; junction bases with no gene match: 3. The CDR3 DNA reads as TGTGCCAGCAGGGGACTAGCGCGGGAGCAGTTCTTC. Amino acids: CASRGLAREQFF.

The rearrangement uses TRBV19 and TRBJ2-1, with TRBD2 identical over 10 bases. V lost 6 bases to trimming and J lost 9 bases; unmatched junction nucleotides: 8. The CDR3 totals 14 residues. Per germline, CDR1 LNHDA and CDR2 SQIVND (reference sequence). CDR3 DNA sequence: TGTGCCAGTAGAAAGAGCGGGGGGGCCAGTGAGCAGTTCTTC. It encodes CASRKSGGASEQFF.

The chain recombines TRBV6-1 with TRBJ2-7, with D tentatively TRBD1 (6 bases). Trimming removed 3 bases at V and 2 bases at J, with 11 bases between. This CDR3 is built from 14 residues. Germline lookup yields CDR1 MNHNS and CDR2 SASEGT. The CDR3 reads CASSDGGTTYEQYV. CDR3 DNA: TGTGCCAGCAGTGATGGTGGGACAACCTACGAGCAGTACGTC.

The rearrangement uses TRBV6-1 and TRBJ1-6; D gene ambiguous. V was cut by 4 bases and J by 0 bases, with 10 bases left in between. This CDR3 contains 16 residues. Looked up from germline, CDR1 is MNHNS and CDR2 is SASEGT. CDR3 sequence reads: CASSVQRSSYNSPLHF. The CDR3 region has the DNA TGTGCCAGCAGTGTTCAAAGGAGCTCCTATAATTCACCCCTCCACTTT.

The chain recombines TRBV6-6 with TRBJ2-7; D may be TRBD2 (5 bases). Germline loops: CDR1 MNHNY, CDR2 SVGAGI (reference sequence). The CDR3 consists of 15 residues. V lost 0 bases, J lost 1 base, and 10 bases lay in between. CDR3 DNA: TGTGCCAGCAGTTACTCGAAACGGGGTTCCTACGAGCAGTACGTC. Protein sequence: CASSYSKRGSYEQYV.

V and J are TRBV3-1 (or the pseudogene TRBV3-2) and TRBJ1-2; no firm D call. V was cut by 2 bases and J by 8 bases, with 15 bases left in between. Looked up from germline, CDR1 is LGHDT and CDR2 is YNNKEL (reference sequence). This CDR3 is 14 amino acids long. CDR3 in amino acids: CASSQNPGRGGYTF. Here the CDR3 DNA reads TGTGCCAGCAGCCAAAATCCGGGCCGCGGAGGCTACACCTTC.

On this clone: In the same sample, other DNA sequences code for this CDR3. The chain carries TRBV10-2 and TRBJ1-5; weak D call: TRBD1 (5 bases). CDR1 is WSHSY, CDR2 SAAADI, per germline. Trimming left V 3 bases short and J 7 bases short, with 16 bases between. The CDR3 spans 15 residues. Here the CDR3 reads CASSDIVGVGQPQHF. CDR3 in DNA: TGCGCCAGCAGTGATATTGTAGGGGTAGGCCAGCCCCAGCATTTT.

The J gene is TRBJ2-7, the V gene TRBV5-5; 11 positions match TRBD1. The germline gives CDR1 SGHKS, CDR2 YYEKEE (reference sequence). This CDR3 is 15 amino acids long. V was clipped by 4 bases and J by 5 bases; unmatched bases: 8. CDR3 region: CASSRRGTGGDEQYV. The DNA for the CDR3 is TGTGCCAGCAGCCGACGAGGGACAGGGGGGGACGAGCAGTACGTC.

Written as DNA, the CDR3 is TGTGCCAGCAGTGGACAGGCTCAAGGTGACACTGAAGCTTTCTTT. As protein: CASSGQAQGDTEAFF. V gene TRBV25-1 combines with J gene TRBJ1-1; maybe TRBD1 (6 bases). The CDR3 contains 15 residues. The germline V and J ends were trimmed by 4 bases and 3 bases, with 15 bases remaining between them. Germline loops: CDR1 MGHDK, CDR2 SYGVNS.

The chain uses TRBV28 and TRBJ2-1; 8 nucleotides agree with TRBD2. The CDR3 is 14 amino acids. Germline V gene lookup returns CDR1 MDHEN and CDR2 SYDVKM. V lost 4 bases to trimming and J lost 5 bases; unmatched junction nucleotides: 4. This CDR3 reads CASSYGGADNEQFF. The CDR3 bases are TGTGCCAGCAGTTACGGGGGGGCCGACAATGAGCAGTTCTTC. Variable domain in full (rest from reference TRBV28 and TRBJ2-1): DVKVTQSSRYLVKRTGEKVFLECVQDMDHENMFWYRQDPGLGLRLIYFSYDVKMKEKGDIPEGYSVSREKKERFSLILESASTNQTSMYLCASSYGGADNEQFFGPGTRLTVL.

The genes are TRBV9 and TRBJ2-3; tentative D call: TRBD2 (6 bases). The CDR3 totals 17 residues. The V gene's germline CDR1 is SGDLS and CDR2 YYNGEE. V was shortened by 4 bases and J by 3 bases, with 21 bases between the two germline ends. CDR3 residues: CASSPLGGKAFTDTQYF. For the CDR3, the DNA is TGTGCCAGCAGCCCCTTAGGAGGGAAGGCCTTTACAGATACGCAGTATTTT.

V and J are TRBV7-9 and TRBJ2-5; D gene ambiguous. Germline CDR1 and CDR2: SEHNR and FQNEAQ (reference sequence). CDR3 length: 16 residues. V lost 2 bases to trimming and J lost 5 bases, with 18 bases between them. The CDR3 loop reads CASSLTQSRATETQYF. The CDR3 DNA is TGTGCCAGCAGCTTAACTCAGTCACGTGCTACGGAGACCCAGTACTTC.

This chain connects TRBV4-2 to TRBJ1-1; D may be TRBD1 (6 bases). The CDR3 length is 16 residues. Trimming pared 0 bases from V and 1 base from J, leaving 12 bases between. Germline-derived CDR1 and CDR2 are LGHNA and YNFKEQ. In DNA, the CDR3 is TGTGCCAGCAGCCAAGAATGGTCAGGGGCGAACACTGAAGCTTTCTTT. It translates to CASSQEWSGANTEAFF.

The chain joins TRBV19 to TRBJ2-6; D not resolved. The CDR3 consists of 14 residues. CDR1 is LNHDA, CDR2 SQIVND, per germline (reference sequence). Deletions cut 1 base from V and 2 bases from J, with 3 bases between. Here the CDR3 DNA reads TGTGCCAGTAGTATAGGGACTGGGGCCAACGTCCTGACTTTC. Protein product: CASSIGTGANVLTF.

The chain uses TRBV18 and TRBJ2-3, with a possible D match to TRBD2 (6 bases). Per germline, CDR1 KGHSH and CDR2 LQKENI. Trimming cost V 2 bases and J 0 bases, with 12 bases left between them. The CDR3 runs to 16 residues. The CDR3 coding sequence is TGTGCCAGCTCACCAACGGGACTCCGAAGCACAGATACGCAGTATTTT. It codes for CASSPTGLRSTDTQYF.

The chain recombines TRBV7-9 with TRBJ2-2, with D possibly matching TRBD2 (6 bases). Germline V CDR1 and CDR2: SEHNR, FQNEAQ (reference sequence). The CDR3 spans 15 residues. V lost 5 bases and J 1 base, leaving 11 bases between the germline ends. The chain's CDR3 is CASSRRVVNTGELFF. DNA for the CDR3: TGTGCCAGCAGCAGGAGGGTCGTGAACACCGGGGAGCTGTTTTTT.

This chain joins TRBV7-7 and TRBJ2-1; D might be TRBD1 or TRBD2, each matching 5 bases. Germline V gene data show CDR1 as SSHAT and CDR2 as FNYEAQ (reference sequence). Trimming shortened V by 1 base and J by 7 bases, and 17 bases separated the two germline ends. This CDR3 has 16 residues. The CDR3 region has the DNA TGTGCCAGCAGCTTAGGGGGGTTTAGAAAGGTGAATGAGCAGTTCTTC. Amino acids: CASSLGGFRKVNEQFF.

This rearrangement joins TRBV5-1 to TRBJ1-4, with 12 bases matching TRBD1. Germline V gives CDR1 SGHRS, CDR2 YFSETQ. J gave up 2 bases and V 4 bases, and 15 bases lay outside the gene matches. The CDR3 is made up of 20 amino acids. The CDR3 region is CASSPRGGTGGAGTNEKLFF. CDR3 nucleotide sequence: TGCGCCAGCAGCCCGCGCGGGGGGACAGGGGGCGCAGGGACTAATGAAAAACTGTTTTTT.

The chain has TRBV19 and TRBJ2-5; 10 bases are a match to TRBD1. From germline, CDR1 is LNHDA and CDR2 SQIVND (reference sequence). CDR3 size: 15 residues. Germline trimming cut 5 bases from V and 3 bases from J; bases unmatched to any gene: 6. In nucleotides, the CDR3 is TGTGCCAGTAGTTCGGGACAGGGGTACGAAGAGACCCAGTACTTC. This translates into CASSSGQGYEETQYF.

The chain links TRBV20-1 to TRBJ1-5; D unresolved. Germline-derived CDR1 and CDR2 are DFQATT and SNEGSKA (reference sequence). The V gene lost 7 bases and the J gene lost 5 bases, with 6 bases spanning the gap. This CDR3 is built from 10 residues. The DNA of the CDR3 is TGCAGTGTAGGGTATCAGCCCCAGCATTTT. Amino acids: CSVGYQPQHF.

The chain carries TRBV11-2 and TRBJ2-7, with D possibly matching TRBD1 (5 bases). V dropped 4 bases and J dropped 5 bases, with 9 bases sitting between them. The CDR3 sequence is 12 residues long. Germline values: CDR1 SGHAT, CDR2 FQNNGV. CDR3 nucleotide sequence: TGTGCCAGCAGCTCAGGGTTCCACGAGCAGTACGTC. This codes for CASSSGFHEQYV.

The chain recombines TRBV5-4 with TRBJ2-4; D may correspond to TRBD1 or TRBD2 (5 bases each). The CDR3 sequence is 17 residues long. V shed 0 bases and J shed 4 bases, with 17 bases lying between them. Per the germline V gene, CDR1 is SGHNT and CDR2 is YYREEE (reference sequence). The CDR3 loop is CASSLGGGRSEKNIQYF. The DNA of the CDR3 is TGTGCCAGCAGCTTGGGTGGGGGACGGTCTGAAAAAAACATTCAGTACTTC.

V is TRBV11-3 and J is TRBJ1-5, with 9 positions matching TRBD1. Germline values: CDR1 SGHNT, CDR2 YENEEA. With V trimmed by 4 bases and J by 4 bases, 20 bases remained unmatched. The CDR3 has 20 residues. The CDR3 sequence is CASSSNQRDRAVWVNQPQHF. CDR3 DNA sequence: TGTGCCAGCAGCTCTAACCAACGGGACAGGGCTGTTTGGGTGAATCAGCCCCAGCATTTT. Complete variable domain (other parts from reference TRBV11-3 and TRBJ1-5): EAGVVQSPRYKIIEKKQPVAFWCNPISGHNTLYWYLQNLGQGPELLIRYENEEAVDDSQLPKDRFSAERLKGVDSTLKIQPAELGDSAVYLCASSSNQRDRAVWVNQPQHFGDGTRLSIL.

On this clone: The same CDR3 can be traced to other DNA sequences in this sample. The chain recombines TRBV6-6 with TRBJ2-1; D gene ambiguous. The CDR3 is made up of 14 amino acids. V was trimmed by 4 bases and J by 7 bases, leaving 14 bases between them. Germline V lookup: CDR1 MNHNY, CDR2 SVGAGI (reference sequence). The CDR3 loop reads CASSSAGEGNEQFF. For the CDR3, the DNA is TGTGCCAGCAGTTCGGCAGGAGAAGGGAATGAGCAGTTCTTC.

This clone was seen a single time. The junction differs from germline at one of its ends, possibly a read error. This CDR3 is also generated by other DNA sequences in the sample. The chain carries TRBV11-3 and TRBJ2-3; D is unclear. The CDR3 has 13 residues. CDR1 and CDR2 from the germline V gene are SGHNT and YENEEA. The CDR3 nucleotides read TGCGCCAGCAGCTTAGATTTTTCTGATACGCAGTATTTT. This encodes CASSLDFSDTQYF. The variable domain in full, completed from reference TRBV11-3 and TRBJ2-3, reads EAGVVQSPRYKIIEKKQPVAFWCNPISGHNTLYWYLQNLGQGPELLIRYENEEAVDDSQLPKDRFSAERLKGVDSTLKIQPAELGDSAVYLCASSLDFSDTQYFGPGTRLTVL.

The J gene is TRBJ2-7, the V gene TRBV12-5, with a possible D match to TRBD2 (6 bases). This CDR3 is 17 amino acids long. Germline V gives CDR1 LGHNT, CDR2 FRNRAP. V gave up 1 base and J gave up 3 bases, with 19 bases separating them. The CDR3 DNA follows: TGTGCTAGTGGTTTGGAGGTGTTGGCGGGAATTAACTACGAGCAGTACGTC. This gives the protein CASGLEVLAGINYEQYV.

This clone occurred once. The CDR3 DNA reads TGTGCCAGCAGCCCCGAAGCGGGGGGGCTTAGCTCCTACAATGAGCAGTTCTTC. This translates into CASSPEAGGLSSYNEQFF. V and J are TRBV7-3 and TRBJ2-1, with 10 positions matching TRBD2. There are 18 residues in the CDR3. V dropped 5 bases and J dropped 0; count of bases not matched to a gene: 10. Germline loops: CDR1 SGHTA, CDR2 FQGTGA.

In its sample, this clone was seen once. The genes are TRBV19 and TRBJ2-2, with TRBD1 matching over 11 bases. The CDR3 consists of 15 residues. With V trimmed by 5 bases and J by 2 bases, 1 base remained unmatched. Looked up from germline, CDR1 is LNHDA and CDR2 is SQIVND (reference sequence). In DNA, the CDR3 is TGTGCCAGTAGTTGGACAGGGGGCAACACCGGGGAGCTGTTTTTT. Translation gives CASSWTGGNTGELFF.

The CDR3 region is CASSLAGAYEQYV. Written as DNA, the CDR3 is TGTGCCAGCAGCTTAGCGGGAGCCTACGAGCAGTACGTC. The rearrangement uses TRBV7-2 and TRBJ2-7, with D tentatively TRBD2 (5 bases). Germline V CDR1 and CDR2: SGHTA, FQGNSA. This CDR3 region has 13 residues. V was shortened by 0 bases and J by 2 bases, with 5 bases between the two germline ends.

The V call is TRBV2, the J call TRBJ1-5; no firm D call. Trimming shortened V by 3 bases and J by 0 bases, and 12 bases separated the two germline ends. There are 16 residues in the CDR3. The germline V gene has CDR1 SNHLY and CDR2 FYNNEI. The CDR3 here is CASSEQGRGSNQPQHF. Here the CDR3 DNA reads TGTGCCAGCAGTGAGCAAGGCCGCGGTAGCAATCAGCCCCAGCATTTT.